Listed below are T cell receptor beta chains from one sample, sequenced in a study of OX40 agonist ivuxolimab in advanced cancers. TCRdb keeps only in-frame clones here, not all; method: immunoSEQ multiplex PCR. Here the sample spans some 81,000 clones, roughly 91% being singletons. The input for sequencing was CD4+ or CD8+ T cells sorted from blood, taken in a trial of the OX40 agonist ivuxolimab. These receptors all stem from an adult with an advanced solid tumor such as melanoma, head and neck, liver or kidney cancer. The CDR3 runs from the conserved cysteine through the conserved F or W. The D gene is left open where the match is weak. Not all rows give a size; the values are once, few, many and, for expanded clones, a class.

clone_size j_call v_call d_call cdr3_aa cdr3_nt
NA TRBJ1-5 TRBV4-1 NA CASSPPGRQPQHF TGCGCCAGCAGCCCCCCGGGGAGGCAGCCCCAGCATTTT
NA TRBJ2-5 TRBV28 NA CASSLQGSGTQYF TGTGCCAGCAGTTTACAGGGAAGCGGGACCCAGTACTTC
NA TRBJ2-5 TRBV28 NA CASSLRQGQETQYF TGTGCCAGCAGTTTGAGGCAGGGGCAAGAGACCCAGTACTTC
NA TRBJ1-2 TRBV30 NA CAWASIGYTF TGTGCTTGGGCCTCCATTGGCTACACCTTC
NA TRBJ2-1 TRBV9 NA CASSVYAPSPNEQFF TGTGCCAGCAGCGTATACGCGCCTAGTCCCAATGAGCAGTTCTTC
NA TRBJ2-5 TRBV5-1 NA CASSLVARETQYF TGCGCCAGCAGCTTGGTGGCTAGGGAGACCCAGTACTTC
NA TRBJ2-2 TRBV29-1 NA CSVDGRPNTGELFF TGCAGCGTTGACGGCAGACCCAACACCGGGGAGCTGTTTTTT
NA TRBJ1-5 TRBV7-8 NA CASSLEVDQPQHF TGTGCCAGCAGCTTAGAGGTGGATCAGCCCCAGCATTTT
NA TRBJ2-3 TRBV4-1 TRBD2 CASRVLAGGTTDTQYF TGCGCCAGCAGGGTTCTAGCGGGGGGGACCACAGATACGCAGTATTTT
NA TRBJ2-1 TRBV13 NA CASSLEGNSYNEQFF TGTGCCAGCAGCTTGGAGGGGAACTCCTACAATGAGCAGTTCTTC
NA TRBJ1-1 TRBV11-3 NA CASSLSVNTEAFF TGTGCCAGCAGCTTATCGGTGAACACTGAAGCTTTCTTT
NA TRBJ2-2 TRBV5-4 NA CASSQKGTGELFF TGTGCCAGCAGCCAAAAAGGGACCGGGGAGCTGTTTTTT
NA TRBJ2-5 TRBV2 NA CASSGGREGETQYF TGTGCCAGCAGTGGGGGTAGGGAAGGAGAGACCCAGTACTTC
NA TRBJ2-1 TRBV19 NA CASGPGAHEQFF TGTGCCAGTGGGCCGGGGGCCCATGAGCAGTTCTTC
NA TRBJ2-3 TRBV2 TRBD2 CASSTSGRGDTQYF TGTGCCAGCAGCACTAGCGGGAGGGGAGATACGCAGTATTTT
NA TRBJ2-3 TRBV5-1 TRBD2 CASSPDTGGITDTQYF TGCGCCAGCAGCCCGGATACGGGGGGTATCACAGATACGCAGTATTTT
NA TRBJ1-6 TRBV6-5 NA CASSYSTVGSSPLHF TGTGCCAGCAGTTACTCGACGGTGGGTAGCTCACCCCTCCACTTT
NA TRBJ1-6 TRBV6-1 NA CASRTADRKNSPLHF TGTGCCAGCAGGACGGCGGACAGAAAAAATTCACCCCTCCACTTT
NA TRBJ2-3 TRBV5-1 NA CASSPTMGDTQYF TGCGCCAGCAGTCCCACCATGGGGGATACGCAGTATTTT
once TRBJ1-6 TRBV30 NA CAWSGGRSGSPLHF TGTGCCTGGAGTGGTGGGAGGTCCGGTTCACCCCTCCACTTT
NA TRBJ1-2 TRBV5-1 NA CASSPLSPGGNYGYTF TGCGCCAGCAGCCCATTGTCCCCCGGGGGGAACTATGGCTACACCTTC
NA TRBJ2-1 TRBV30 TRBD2 CAWSRSGGYNEQFF TGTGCCTGGAGTAGGTCGGGGGGATACAATGAGCAGTTCTTC
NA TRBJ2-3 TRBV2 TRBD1 CARESGPTQRGRRDTQYF TGTGCCAGGGAGTCCGGCCCTACACAGAGGGGGCGCAGAGATACGCAGTATTTT
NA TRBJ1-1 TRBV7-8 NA CASSLATGGLGTEAFF TGTGCCAGCAGCTTAGCGACGGGGGGTTTGGGCACTGAAGCTTTCTTT
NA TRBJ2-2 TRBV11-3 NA CASSGQLNTGELFF TGTGCCAGCAGCGGACAACTGAACACCGGGGAGCTGTTTTTT
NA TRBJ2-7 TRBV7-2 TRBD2 CASSLAVAGLAGTYEQYF TGTGCCAGCAGCTTAGCTGTGGCAGGGTTAGCGGGGACCTACGAGCAGTACTTC
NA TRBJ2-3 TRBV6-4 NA CASSRDSTDTQYF TGTGCCAGCAGTAGGGATAGCACAGATACGCAGTATTTT
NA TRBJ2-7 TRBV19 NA CASSIGTGAAYEQYF TGTGCCAGTAGTATTGGGACGGGTGCGGCTTACGAGCAGTACTTC
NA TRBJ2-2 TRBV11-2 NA CASSVLGAGELFF TGTGCCAGCAGCGTTTTAGGGGCCGGGGAGCTGTTTTTT
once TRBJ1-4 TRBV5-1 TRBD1 CASSADRGLTTNEKLFF TGCGCCAGCAGCGCCGACAGGGGACTAACAACTAATGAAAAACTGTTTTTT
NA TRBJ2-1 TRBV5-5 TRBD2 CASSRTSGGAAEQFF TGTGCCAGCAGCCGGACTAGCGGGGGGGCGGCTGAGCAGTTCTTC
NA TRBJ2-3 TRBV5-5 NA CASSLEAVLGRNTGTQYF TGTGCCAGCAGCTTGGAAGCGGTTTTGGGACGTAACACGGGAACGCAGTATTTT
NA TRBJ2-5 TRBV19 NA CASSIRAWETQYF TGTGCCAGTAGTATCCGGGCCTGGGAGACCCAGTACTTC
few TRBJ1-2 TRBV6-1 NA CASSKGHANYGYTF TGTGCCAGCAGTAAGGGACACGCTAACTATGGCTACACCTTC
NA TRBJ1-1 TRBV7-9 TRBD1 CASSFDRAKAFF TGTGCCAGCAGCTTCGACAGGGCTAAAGCTTTCTTT
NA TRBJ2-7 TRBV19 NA CASKLTGAGSYEQYF TGTGCCAGCAAACTGACTGGGGCAGGATCCTACGAGCAGTACTTC
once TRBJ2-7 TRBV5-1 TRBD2 CASSSTGGLAGPEQYF TGCGCCAGCAGCTCTACGGGAGGACTAGCGGGGCCCGAGCAGTACTTC
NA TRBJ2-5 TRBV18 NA CASSPLTGETQYF TGTGCCAGCTCACCACTGACGGGGGAGACCCAGTACTTC
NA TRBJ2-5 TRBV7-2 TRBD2 CASSVSGGQETQYF TGTGCCAGCAGCGTTAGCGGGGGACAAGAGACCCAGTACTTC
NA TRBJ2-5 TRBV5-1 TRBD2 CASSLSRGGNQETQYF TGCGCCAGCAGCCTCTCCCGCGGGGGGAACCAAGAGACCCAGTACTTC
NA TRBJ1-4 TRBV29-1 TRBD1 CSVDGTGGGKLFF TGCAGCGTTGACGGGACAGGGGGGGGAAAACTGTTTTTT
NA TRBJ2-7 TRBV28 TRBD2 CASSSVASGYPLEQYF TGTGCCAGCAGTTCGGTGGCTAGCGGTTATCCCCTCGAGCAGTACTTC